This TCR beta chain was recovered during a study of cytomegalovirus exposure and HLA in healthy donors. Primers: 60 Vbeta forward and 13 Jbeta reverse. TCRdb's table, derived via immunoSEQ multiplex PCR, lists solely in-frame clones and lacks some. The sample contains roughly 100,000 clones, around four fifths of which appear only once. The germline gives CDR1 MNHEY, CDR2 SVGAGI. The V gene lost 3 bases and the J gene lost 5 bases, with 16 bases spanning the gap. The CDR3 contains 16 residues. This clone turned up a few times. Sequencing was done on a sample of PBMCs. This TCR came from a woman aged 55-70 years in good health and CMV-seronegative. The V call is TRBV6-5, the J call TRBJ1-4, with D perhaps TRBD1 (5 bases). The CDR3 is CASSYSSRGVNEKLFF. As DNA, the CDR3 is TGTGCCAGCAGTTATTCCAGCCGGGGGGTAAATGAAAAACTGTTTTTT.